This TCR beta chain is from a study of coeliac disease. The assay was immunoSEQ multiplex PCR, and TCRdb's table has in-frame clones only and misses some. Of roughly 1,400 clones listed, roughly 60% were seen once; the top ten hold roughly 31%. The V gene's germline CDR1 is MDHEN and CDR2 SYDVKM. The CDR3 consists of 19 residues. J gave up 0 bases and V 2 bases, and 14 bases lay outside the gene matches. This clone was recorded only once. The receptor was derived from a woman aged 45-60 years with celiac disease on a gluten-free diet. The chain joins TRBV28 to TRBJ1-1, with 8 bases fitting TRBD1. Sequencing was performed on intraepithelial lymphocytes from the gut. The CDR3 reads CASSLPFATGTGLNTEAFF. DNA for the CDR3: TGTGCCAGCAGTTTACCCTTTGCGACCGGGACAGGTTTGAACACTGAAGCTTTCTTT.